This TCR beta chain was observed in a study of tumor-infiltrating lymphocytes in primary liver carcinoma. Of note for this clonotype: One end of the junction is discordant with germline, which a read error may explain.

Making TCR beta cDNA involved approximately 480 ng total RNA and a constant-region primer. ARM-PCR was slightly modified, and three nested multiplex PCR rounds with it gave rise to the TCR beta libraries. TRBV1-TRBV30 forward primers and a C-beta reverse primer were used in the first two PCR rounds, which each ran for approximately 10 cycles. TCRdb fed the multiplex PCR reads into MiXCR, producing one record per CDR3 protein. The sample shows 60,000 to 90,000 distinct CDR3 sequences, nearly 70% of them seen only once. CDR3 length equals 15 residues. Looked up from germline, CDR1 is SGHRS and CDR2 is YFSETQ. Co-extracting RNA and DNA was done with 20-30 mg of unsorted bulk tissue as input.

Sequenced input: liver tumor tissue from sampling region 4. The sample's subset: tumor region T4, right-lateral pole. The source is a middle-aged man with primary liver carcinoma and hepatitis B virus infection. The chain links TRBV5-1 to TRBJ2-2, with 7 bases aligning to TRBD1. CDR3 in DNA: TGCGCCAGCAGCCGCACAGGGGCTCACACCGGGGAGCTGTTTTTC. This translates into CASSRTGAHTGELFF.